One sample yielded the 32 T cell receptor beta chains listed below, sequenced in a study of T cells in Graves' hyperthyroidism and ophthalmopathy. Researchers took RNA transcripts and amplified the TCR beta CDR3 regions from them. First-round RT-PCR of the TCR CDR3 relied on the HTBI primer set. TCRdb ran MiXCR on the multiplex PCR reads and lists one entry per CDR3 protein. Here the sample spans a few hundred thousand distinct CDR3 sequences, around 20% being singletons. The sample comprised blood. All receptors derive from a man younger than 35 with Graves' hyperthyroidism.

The chain uses TRBV6-1 and TRBJ1-5, with D hard to call. Trimming took 6 bases from V and 4 from J, leaving 7 bases between them. CDR1 and CDR2 from the germline V gene are MNHNS and SASEGT. The CDR3 loop spans 12 amino acids. This CDR3 is CASRRINQPQHF. CDR3 in DNA: TGTGCCAGCAGGCGGATAAATCAGCCCCAGCATTTT.

This clonotype was detected ten times or more. The chain is built from TRBV12-3 or TRBV12-4 and TRBJ1-1, with a weak D call TRBD1 (6 bases). The CDR3 has 15 amino acids. The V end was cut by 3 bases, the J end by 3 bases, with 14 bases between. The CDR3 loop reads CASSFPRGPHTEAFF. CDR3 coding DNA: TGTGCCAGCAGTTTCCCCCGGGGGCCGCACACTGAAGCTTTCTTT.

This clonotype was counted ten times or more. The rearrangement joins TRBV6-2 or TRBV6-3 to TRBJ2-6; D is possibly TRBD1 (6 bases). CDR1 and CDR2 from the germline V gene are MNHEY and SVGEGT. V gave up 0 bases and J gave up 0 bases, with 15 bases separating them. This CDR3 comprises 19 residues. The CDR3 here is CASSYSRGQKVSGANVLTF. DNA of the CDR3: TGTGCCAGCAGTTACTCGAGAGGACAGAAAGTCTCTGGGGCCAACGTCCTGACTTTC.

In this sample, this clonotype turned up many times. V usage is TRBV11-2 and J usage is TRBJ2-7; weak D call: TRBD1 (5 bases). V was cut by 0 bases and J by 7 bases, with 10 bases left in between. Looked up from germline, CDR1 is SGHAT and CDR2 is FQNNGV. This CDR3 is 13 amino acids long. CDR3 nucleotide sequence: TGTGCCAGCAGCTTAGAGAGACAGTTTGAGCAGTACTTC. Translation: CASSLERQFEQYF.

This clonotype was picked up many times. The chain employs TRBV28 and TRBJ2-4; 9 bases align to TRBD2. Trimming at V came to 5 bases and at J to 6 bases, leaving 5 bases not matched to a gene. This CDR3 is 14 amino acids long. Germline CDR1 and CDR2: MDHEN and SYDVKM. The CDR3: CASSRGGGANIQYF. In DNA form, the CDR3 reads TGTGCCAGCAGTCGCGGGGGGGGCGCAAACATTCAGTACTTC.

This clonotype was detected ten times or more. The chain has TRBV20-1 and TRBJ1-1; maybe TRBD1 (6 bases). Germline V lookup: CDR1 DFQATT, CDR2 SNEGSKA (reference sequence). There are 12 residues in the CDR3. Between the trimmed V and J ends, which lost 4 bases and 7 bases, there was a span of 13 bases. The CDR3 DNA sequence: TGCAGTGCTAAAAGACAGGTCCTTGAAGCTTTCTTT. Translated: CSAKRQVLEAFF.

The sample holds many counts of this clonotype. The chain combines TRBV11-2 with TRBJ1-3; D unclear. Germline lookup yields CDR1 SGHAT and CDR2 FQNNGV. V lost 6 bases and J 4 bases, leaving 13 bases between the germline ends. The CDR3 runs to 14 residues. Written as DNA, the CDR3 is TGTGCCAGCAGTCGCGGACCGGCGGGAAACACCATATATTTT. It translates to CASSRGPAGNTIYF.

This clonotype turned up a few times. The J gene is TRBJ2-7, the V gene TRBV27, with D possibly matching TRBD2 (5 bases). CDR1 MNHEY and CDR2 SMNVEV come from the germline V gene (reference sequence). V lost 0 bases and J lost 7, with 13 bases in between. This CDR3 has 14 amino acids. The CDR3 coding sequence is TGTGCCAGCAGTTTATCTCCAGAAACGGGGGAGCAGTACTTC. The encoded protein is CASSLSPETGEQYF.

For this clonotype: Relative to the germline gene, one junction end is altered; a read error may explain this. The chain has TRBV6-2 or TRBV6-3 and TRBJ1-1; D not certain. Germline lookup yields CDR1 MNHEY and CDR2 SVGEGT. The CDR3 runs to 12 residues. In nucleotides, the CDR3 is TGTGCCAGCAGTTGCGTGTACACTGATGCTTTCTTT. This translates into CASSCVYTDAFF.

At least ten counts were recorded for this clonotype. The gene calls are TRBV14 and TRBJ1-2; D is perhaps TRBD1 (5 bases). CDR1 is SGHDN and CDR2 is FVKESK in the germline V gene. The CDR3 covers 15 residues. Trimming left V 1 base short and J 2 bases short, with 11 bases between. CDR3 region: CASSQVQGLNYGYTF. The CDR3 nucleotides read TGTGCCAGCAGCCAAGTGCAGGGTTTGAACTATGGCTACACCTTC.

Concerning this clonotype: With a much larger clone just one base away, this may be a read error. The J gene is TRBJ1-1, the V gene TRBV12-3 or TRBV12-4; D is unclear. The CDR3 has 14 amino acids. Between the trimmed V and J ends, which lost 10 bases and 1 base, there was a span of 16 bases. CDR3 protein: CAISSLVPNTEAFF. The CDR3 coding sequence is TGTGCCATCAGCTCCCTCGTCCCGAACACTGAAGCTTTCTTT.

The sample holds many counts of this clonotype. CDR3 in amino acids: CASSEPGQPNSFTEAFF. The CDR3 nucleotides are TGTGCCAGCAGCGAGCCGGGACAGCCTAACTCATTCACTGAAGCTTTCTTT. The V and J genes are TRBV7-3 and TRBJ1-1, with 7 nucleotides matching TRBD1. The CDR3 has 17 residues. Germline V lookup: CDR1 SGHTA, CDR2 FQGTGA. V gave up 5 bases and J gave up 4 bases; unmatched junction bases: 16. The entire variable domain, with the rest obtained from reference TRBV7-3 and TRBJ1-1, is as follows: GAGVSQTPSNKVTEKGKYVELRCDPISGHTALYWYRQSLGQGPEFLIYFQGTGAADDSGLPNDRFFAVRPEGSVSTLKIQRTERGDSAVYLCASSEPGQPNSFTEAFFGQGTRLTVV.

The chain combines TRBV6-5 with TRBJ2-4; 11 bases agree with TRBD2. The V gene end was trimmed by 2 bases and the J gene end by 6 bases; junction bases not matched to a gene: 9. The CDR3 length is 17 residues. The V gene's germline CDR1 is MNHEY and CDR2 SVGAGI. CDR3 DNA sequence: TGTGCCAGCAGTTACCTAGTTAGCGGGGGGGCAAGAAACATTCAGTACTTC. It codes for CASSYLVSGGARNIQYF.

This clonotype was found many times. The rearrangement links TRBV28 to TRBJ1-5; D ambiguous. The V end lost 2 bases, the J end lost 1 base, and 12 bases lay between the germline ends. There are 16 residues in the CDR3. Germline V gene lookup returns CDR1 MDHEN and CDR2 SYDVKM. This CDR3 is CASSLTGSGSNQPQHF. The CDR3, as DNA: TGTGCCAGCAGTTTAACGGGCTCTGGGAGCAATCAGCCCCAGCATTTT.

V is TRBV11-2 and J is TRBJ2-5, with 10 bases aligning to TRBD1. Trimming removed 5 bases from V and 5 bases from J; junction bases left unmatched: 5. The germline V gene has CDR1 SGHAT and CDR2 FQNNGV. CDR3 length: 14 amino acids. CDR3 sequence reads: CASSVVGQGETQYF. The CDR3 nucleotides are TGTGCCAGCAGCGTCGTGGGACAGGGGGAGACCCAGTACTTC.

This clonotype showed up many times. The J gene is TRBJ1-5, the V gene TRBV19; D possibly corresponds to TRBD1 (5 bases). This CDR3 has 14 amino acids. The V and J ends lost 7 bases and 0 bases respectively, with 10 bases between them. Germline assignment: CDR1 LNHDA and CDR2 SQIVND (reference sequence). In DNA form, the CDR3 reads TGTGCCAGTACCCCAGGGAATAGCAATCAGCCCCAGCATTTT. Protein product: CASTPGNSNQPQHF.

In its sample, this clonotype was seen many times. The J gene is TRBJ1-1, the V gene TRBV12-3 or TRBV12-4; TRBD1 is a possible D gene (5 bases). V was trimmed by 11 bases and J by 1 base, leaving 11 bases between them. The CDR3 consists of 12 residues. The CDR3 loop reads CACVRGNTEAFF. The CDR3 nucleotides read TGTGCCTGCGTTAGGGGGAACACTGAAGCTTTCTTT.

There are many counts of this clonotype. This chain connects TRBV11-3 to TRBJ1-2, with a possible D match to TRBD1 (5 bases). Per germline, CDR1 SGHNT and CDR2 YENEEA. Trimming removed 1 base from V and 0 bases from J, with 12 bases in between. This CDR3 has 16 residues. DNA of the CDR3: TGTGCCAGCAGCTTAGGAAGACAGAACCCTAACTATGGCTACACCTTC. Translated, it gives CASSLGRQNPNYGYTF.

This clonotype was found many times. This chain uses TRBV12-3 or TRBV12-4 with TRBJ1-6; D is undetermined. V shed 6 bases and J shed 6 bases, with 9 bases lying between them. The CDR3 has 13 amino acids. The CDR3 protein is CASRPRPNSPLHF. The CDR3 nucleotides are TGTGCCAGCAGGCCCCGTCCTAATTCACCCCTCCACTTT.

This clonotype was counted many times. V usage is TRBV11-3 and J usage is TRBJ2-5, with 12 bases aligning to TRBD2. CDR1 SGHNT and CDR2 YENEEA come from the germline V gene. The CDR3 covers 17 residues. V shed 3 bases, J shed 0 bases, and the junction held 5 bases outside the gene matches. Here the CDR3 reads CASSFGLAGMNQETQYF. For the CDR3, the DNA is TGTGCCAGCAGCTTCGGACTAGCGGGGATGAACCAAGAGACCCAGTACTTC.

There are many counts of this clonotype. The CDR3 loop reads CASSLSVQPQHF. Here the CDR3 DNA reads TGTGCCAGCAGTTTAAGTGTTCAGCCCCAGCATTTT. The genes are TRBV28 and TRBJ1-5, with D unresolved. Germline V gives CDR1 MDHEN, CDR2 SYDVKM. There are 12 residues in the CDR3. The V gene lost 2 bases and the J gene lost 6 bases, with 5 bases spanning the gap.

The CDR3: CASSQDTYQPQHF. For the CDR3, the DNA is TGTGCCAGCAGCCAGGACACTTATCAGCCCCAGCATTTT. The chain joins TRBV11-2 to TRBJ1-5, with D perhaps matching TRBD1 (5 bases). Germline CDR1 and CDR2: SGHAT and FQNNGV. The CDR3 spans 13 residues. Trimming took off 5 bases at V and 5 bases at J, with 10 bases between the two ends. Full variable domain (missing parts from reference TRBV11-2 and TRBJ1-5): EAGVAQSPRYKIIEKRQSVAFWCNPISGHATLYWYQQILGQGPKLLIQFQNNGVVDDSQLPKDRFSAERLKGVDSTLKIQPAKLEDSAVYLCASSQDTYQPQHFGDGTRLSIL.

The chain couples TRBV12-3 or TRBV12-4 to TRBJ2-7; TRBD2 aligns across 7 bases. The CDR3 runs to 14 residues. J was trimmed by 5 bases and V by 5 bases; bases with no gene match: 9. The CDR3 DNA sequence: TGTGCCAGCAGTCCTCGCGGGGCGGGGGACGAGCAGTACTTC. It encodes CASSPRGAGDEQYF.

J is TRBJ2-7 and V is TRBV20-1; 9 positions match TRBD2. V trimming: 3 bases; J trimming: 2 bases; junction bases outside the gene matches: 5. The CDR3 totals 14 residues. Germline values: CDR1 DFQATT, CDR2 SNEGSKA (reference sequence). The CDR3 sequence: CSARNAGGTYEQYF. Written as DNA, the CDR3 is TGCAGTGCTAGGAACGCGGGAGGGACCTACGAGCAGTACTTC.

Comments on this clonotype: At one of its ends the junction is not consistent with the germline gene, which may arise from a read error. The chain uses TRBV6-1 and TRBJ1-2; weak D call: TRBD1 (5 bases). This CDR3 is 13 amino acids long. Germline CDR1 and CDR2: MNHNS and SASEGT. CDR3 residues: CASSIGTNYGFTF. CDR3 bases: TGTGCCAGCAGCATTGGGACTAACTATGGCTTCACCTTC.

The chain uses TRBV7-8 and TRBJ2-5, with 12 bases identical to TRBD2. V dropped 2 bases and J dropped 1; count of bases not matched to a gene: 2. CDR1 and CDR2 (germline): SGHVS, FQNEAQ. The CDR3 has 16 amino acids. DNA of the CDR3: TGTGCCAGCAGCTTACTAGCGGGGGGGCCCCAAGAGACCCAGTACTTC. This encodes CASSLLAGGPQETQYF.

This clonotype was counted many times. J is TRBJ1-2 and V is TRBV27, with 7 bases identical to TRBD1. The V gene's germline CDR1 is MNHEY and CDR2 SMNVEV (reference sequence). With 5 bases clipped from V and 2 bases from J, the junction kept 8 bases outside the gene matches. The CDR3 is 15 residues long. CDR3 DNA sequence: TGTGCCAGCAGTCCGTTGACAGGGAAGAACTATGGCTACACCTTC. Its translation: CASSPLTGKNYGYTF.

Many counts were recorded for this clonotype. The gene calls are TRBV19 and TRBJ1-5, with no clear D. The CDR3 has 18 residues. Between the trimmed V and J ends, which lost 5 bases and 1 base, there was a span of 21 bases. Germline-derived CDR1 and CDR2 are LNHDA and SQIVND (reference sequence). CDR3 nucleotides: TGTGCCAGTAGTCGGGATAACCGGCGTTTTACAAGCAATCAGCCCCAGCATTTT. The encoded protein is CASSRDNRRFTSNQPQHF.

This clonotype was counted many times. The V call is TRBV11-2, the J call TRBJ2-5, with D uncertain. This CDR3 spans 14 amino acids. Trimming removed 1 base at V and 1 base at J, with 7 bases between. Germline lookup yields CDR1 SGHAT and CDR2 FQNNGV. This CDR3 reads CASSLVLVQETQYF. CDR3 in DNA: TGTGCCAGCAGCTTAGTTCTAGTCCAAGAGACCCAGTACTTC.

This clonotype has a count of ten or more. The chain employs TRBV29-1 and TRBJ1-2; D remains unclear. The germline gives CDR1 SQVTM, CDR2 ANQGSEA. The V end lost 0 bases, the J end lost 9 bases, and 11 bases lay between the germline ends. The CDR3 sequence is 12 residues long. CDR3 nucleotides: TGCAGCGTTGAAGATGGGCCTTCGCGCTACACCTTC. It codes for CSVEDGPSRYTF.

Ten or more counts support this clonotype. The V and J genes are TRBV7-6 and TRBJ1-1, with D tentatively TRBD1 (5 bases). Trimming cost V 6 bases and J 6 bases, with 29 bases left between them. Germline CDR1 and CDR2: SGHVS and FNYEAQ. CDR3 length: 18 residues. As DNA, the CDR3 is TGTGCCAGCAGTTTCATCCGGGGCACAGCCTCTCATTTTCCTGAAGCTTTCTTT. Translating it yields CASSFIRGTASHFPEAFF.

This clonotype appeared many times. This rearrangement joins TRBV20-1 to TRBJ2-7, with D possibly matching TRBD1 (5 bases). Trimming took 6 bases from V and 0 from J, leaving 15 bases between them. Germline values: CDR1 DFQATT, CDR2 SNEGSKA (reference sequence). CDR3 length equals 14 residues. The CDR3 here is CSAQLRASSYEQYF. The CDR3 bases are TGCAGTGCCCAGCTCAGGGCCAGCTCCTACGAGCAGTACTTC.